This is a list of T cell receptor beta chains from one sample in a study of Ad26.COV2.S vaccination and SARS-CoV-2 variants. Data came from immunoSEQ multiplex PCR; TCRdb stores just in-frame clones and leaves some out. The table records some 320,000 clones, around 85% of them present only once. The sequenced sample was peripheral blood, obtained in a trial of Ad26.COV2.S vaccine versus placebo. The receptor source for this set is a person between 18 and 65 years old who received the Ad26.COV2.S COVID-19 vaccine or a placebo. Each CDR3 is given with its conserved first and last residue. The D gene is left open where the match is weak. Size values are once, few and many counts, or a class for expanded clones, and some rows have none.

V	J	size	D	CDR3	DNA
TRBV2	TRBJ1-2	few	-	CASSEISGNYGYTF	TGTGCCAGCAGTGAGATTTCTGGGAACTATGGCTACACCTTC
TRBV5-1	TRBJ2-3	-	-	CASSLAGEADTQYF	TGCGCCAGCAGCTTGGCAGGGGAGGCAGATACGCAGTATTTT
TRBV7-8	TRBJ2-6	-	-	CASSLESPGANVLTF	TGTGCCAGCAGCTTAGAGTCCCCTGGGGCCAACGTCCTGACTTTC
TRBV6-4	TRBJ2-3	-	TRBD2	CATSSGVTDTQYF	TGTGCCACCTCTAGCGGGGTCACAGATACGCAGTATTTT
TRBV5-1	TRBJ1-2	few	TRBD1	CASSVTGGGGYTF	TGCGCCAGCAGCGTGACAGGGGGCGGTGGCTACACCTTC
TRBV11-1	TRBJ2-1	-	-	CASSLEDRTEQFF	TGTGCCAGCAGCTTAGAGGACAGAACCGAGCAGTTCTTC
TRBV7-9	TRBJ2-2	-	TRBD2	CASSLAGGTNTGELFF	TGTGCCAGCAGCTTAGCGGGAGGGACCAACACCGGGGAGCTGTTTTTT
TRBV5-4	TRBJ2-3	-	-	CAGRRGNTDTQYF	TGTGCCGGGAGGCGGGGAAACACAGATACGCAGTATTTT
TRBV12-3/TRBV12-4	TRBJ2-1	-	-	CASKIDSYNEQFF	TGTGCCAGCAAGATAGACTCCTACAATGAGCAGTTCTTC
TRBV11-1	TRBJ2-3	-	-	CASSQVDLGYTDTQYF	TGTGCCAGCAGCCAAGTTGACTTGGGTTACACAGATACGCAGTATTTT
TRBV28	TRBJ2-3	-	-	CASRKYSTDTQYF	TGTGCCAGCAGAAAGTACAGCACAGATACGCAGTATTTT
TRBV12-5	TRBJ1-1	-	-	CASGLRQGGTEAFF	TGTGCTAGTGGTTTGAGGCAGGGCGGAACTGAAGCTTTCTTT
TRBV6-1	TRBJ2-6	-	-	CASSEMFHSGANVLTF	TGTGCCAGCAGTGAAATGTTCCACTCTGGGGCCAACGTCCTGACTTTC
TRBV11-2	TRBJ2-1	-	-	CASSLDNRWTNSYNEQFF	TGTGCCAGCAGCTTGGATAACCGGTGGACAAACTCCTACAATGAGCAGTTCTTC
TRBV10-1	TRBJ2-5	-	TRBD1	CASSGGVRGRETQYF	TGCGCCAGCAGTGGAGGAGTCAGGGGGCGAGAGACCCAGTACTTC
TRBV19	TRBJ1-4	-	TRBD1	CASSIPTGAREKLFF	TGTGCCAGTAGTATTCCGACAGGGGCTCGCGAAAAACTGTTTTTT
TRBV28	TRBJ1-5	-	TRBD1	CASSPGGHQPQHF	TGTGCCAGCAGCCCAGGGGGCCATCAGCCCCAGCATTTT
TRBV10-3	TRBJ1-2	-	TRBD1	CAIRGGTANYGYTF	TGTGCCATCCGGGGGGGGACAGCTAACTATGGCTACACCTTC
TRBV28	TRBJ1-2	-	-	CASHPSGGGYGYTF	TGTGCCAGCCACCCTAGTGGCGGGGGCTATGGCTACACCTTC
TRBV5-1	TRBJ1-2	-	-	CASSSVNLYYGYTF	TGCGCCAGCAGCTCCGTTAATCTTTACTATGGCTACACCTTC
TRBV27	TRBJ2-6	-	-	CASSFAGVGANVLTF	TGTGCCAGCAGTTTCGCAGGGGTTGGGGCCAACGTCCTGACTTTC
TRBV5-1	TRBJ1-5	-	TRBD1	CASSLAGTGLGQPQHF	TGCGCCAGCAGCTTGGCTGGGACAGGGCTCGGCCAGCCCCAGCATTTT
TRBV7-9	TRBJ1-1	-	-	CASSTSGPEAFF	TGTGCCAGCAGCACCTCGGGGCCTGAAGCTTTCTTT
TRBV7-9	TRBJ2-7	-	-	CASSSNTDSPTPHEQYF	TGTGCCAGCAGCTCGAATACAGACTCCCCTACCCCACACGAGCAGTACTTC
TRBV6-5	TRBJ2-3	once	TRBD1	CASSYRDRNTDTQYF	TGTGCCAGCAGTTACCGGGACAGAAACACAGATACGCAGTATTTT
TRBV15	TRBJ2-7	-	TRBD1	CATSRDRGTAEQYF	TGTGCCACCAGCAGAGATAGAGGGACAGCCGAGCAGTACTTC
TRBV28	TRBJ1-4	-	-	CASSLSGTLFF	TGTGCCAGCAGTTTATCGGGAACTTTGTTTTTT
TRBV7-2	TRBJ2-3	-	-	CASSLAGGTDTQYF	TGTGCCAGCAGCTTAGCGGGGGGCACAGATACGCAGTATTTT
TRBV24-1	TRBJ2-5	-	-	CATSEARTGTQYF	TGTGCCACCAGTGAAGCAAGGACGGGGACCCAGTACTTC
TRBV5-8	TRBJ2-3	-	-	CASRSSTDTQYF	TGTGCCAGCAGGAGTAGCACAGATACGCAGTATTTT
TRBV11-2	TRBJ2-3	-	-	CASSSNAGRGTDTQYF	TGTGCCAGCAGCTCGAACGCTGGTAGAGGCACAGATACGCAGTATTTT
TRBV28	TRBJ1-5	-	-	CASSFFAAENQPQHF	TGTGCCAGCAGTTTTTTCGCGGCAGAAAATCAGCCCCAGCATTTT
TRBV5-6	TRBJ1-2	-	-	CASSLAGAVGGYTF	TGTGCCAGCAGCTTGGCAGGGGCCGTGGGGGGCTACACCTTC
TRBV5-3	TRBJ2-3	-	TRBD2	CARSLGLAGTDTQYF	TGTGCCAGAAGCTTGGGACTAGCCGGCACAGATACGCAGTATTTT
TRBV7-2	TRBJ1-6	-	-	CASSLGANSPLHF	TGTGCCAGCAGCCTAGGGGCCAATTCACCCCTCCACTTT
TRBV3-1/TRBV3-2	TRBJ1-4	-	TRBD1	CASSQGWTGENEKLFF	TGTGCCAGCAGCCAAGGTTGGACAGGCGAAAATGAAAAACTGTTTTTT
TRBV5-1	TRBJ1-4	few	-	CASSLQEQGEKLFF	TGCGCCAGCAGCTTACAAGAACAAGGGGAAAAACTGTTTTTT
TRBV19	TRBJ2-3	-	-	CASSMGGRDTQYF	TGTGCCAGTAGTATGGGGGGGCGAGATACGCAGTATTTT
TRBV2	TRBJ1-1	-	-	CASSRQDTEAFF	TGTGCCAGCTCCAGACAGGACACTGAAGCTTTCTTT
TRBV6-6	TRBJ1-2	-	-	CASTGNTGNYGYTF	TGTGCCAGCACCGGGAATACAGGGAACTATGGCTACACCTTC